This T cell receptor (beta chain) is drawn from a study of T cell responses to AZD1222 COVID-19 vaccine (dated by TCRdb to the early 2020s). With regard to the full study: AZD1222 recipients given second doses at about 4 weeks or at about 12 weeks were pooled, since spike-specific TCR depth and breadth were not found to differ between the two schedules. Trial participants were enrolled into age subgroups of 18-55, 56-69 and 70-plus years, which contained around 150, 29 and 61 TCR-sequenced participants, respectively. TCR sequencing covered roughly 230 trial participants: 200 to 210 given two doses of AZD1222 and about 26 given two doses of MenACWY control vaccine.

Looking up the germline V gene yields CDR1 MDHEN and CDR2 SYDVKM. A distance of 15 bases separates the germline ends of V and J, which lose 8 bases and 8 bases respectively. From the cysteine through the phenylalanine, the CDR3 covers 12 amino acids. Just CDR3 DNA is preserved here, 36 bases in frame from base 1. What the study reported, not specific to this receptor: Nearly half of unique spike-specific TCRs reportedly recognized epitopes outside regions mutated in the B.1.351 and B.1.1.7 variants. The 56-69-year group was small, and its depth increase did not reach significance, likely because of low power. The whole spike protein was spanned by vaccine-associated CD4 TCRs, and dominant responses were seen in regions 160-218 and 743-854. A significant rise in spike-specific TCR breadth and depth was observed after two AZD1222 doses relative to day 0 and relative to MenACWY recipients. Because no day 14 peak-response samples were available, the repertoires could be characterized only after the peak T cell response. Participants were mostly white British and included more females than males, and it was suggested by the authors that clonal diversity may have been underestimated. Conclusions about previously exposed vaccinees are limited, since just 5 to 7 AZD1222 recipients were seropositive for SARS-CoV-2 at baseline.

In light of the paper, this sample's time point label describes: baseline before first vaccination. Vaccinee samples were obtained from the UK trials COV001 and COV002, which included a single-blind randomized controlled phase 2/3 trial of AZD1222 (ChAdOx1 nCoV-19) in healthy adults. For TCRbeta chain sequencing, PBMC samples were collected from trial participants at day 0 and at day 28 after the second dose. Note on this clone: Its binding antigen is unknown. No much larger clonotype is one base removed from it; base qualities were not supplied.

The CDR3 regions of human TCRbeta chains were analyzed by immunosequencing. The paper's data handling went like this. TCRs in the repertoires were compared against a reference library of SARS-CoV-2-specific TCRs that had been generated with the MIRA antigen-specificity platform. Breadth was defined as the fraction of unique TCRs that were SARS-CoV-2-associated, and depth was defined as the fraction of total T cells that were SARS-CoV-2-associated. Using the MIRA data, every spike-specific TCR was mapped to the spike region that the TCR reacted to and assigned to either a CD4 or a CD8 class. Log10-transformed breadth and depth values were compared by one-way ANOVA with Sidak's multiple comparisons tests. What TCRdb holds here is the immuneACCESS table cut down to in-frame rearrangements. Part of the clones is not present; checked against another copy, under half of the missing clones reflect an unresolved V gene, and the others are unexplained. Clonal size and the V and J genes are those of that table, whereas D and trimming came from the DNA. This sample gives more than 90,000 clones in total; roughly 87% of them show up just once. Approximately 17% of the sample belongs to the ten largest clones.

The clonotype was recovered from an adult in good health. The chain links TRBV28 with TRBJ1-2, with an unclear D gene assignment. The material was peripheral blood, obtained on day 0 of AZD1222 vaccination. The CDR3 region has the sequence CASGSPGWGYTF. Read as DNA, the sequence is TGTGCCAGCGGGAGCCCGGGTTGGGGCTACACCTTC.